This TCR beta chain emerged from a study of tumor and adjacent non-tumor tissue in lung cancer. In the study overall: Patients comprised roughly 12 adenocarcinoma, 2 squamous cell carcinoma and 1 small cell lung cancer. Stage I to III disease affected approximately 11 men and 5 women aged 31 to 76.

Germline V CDR1 and CDR2: SGHTA, FQGTGA. CDR3 length equals 16 residues. This sample's RNA came from whole unsorted tissue. More than 3 cm separated this lung sample from the edge of the tumor. Study-wide findings and caveats: Tumor tissue had significantly higher TCR diversity than normal lung. Normal lung showed higher cumulative top 100 clone frequency than tumor.

TCRbeta libraries were built with three rounds of nested PCR, modified from ARM-PCR. Via MiXCR, TCRdb re-called the multiplex PCR reads, giving one row per CDR3 protein. The sample shows some 51,000 distinct CDR3 sequences, roughly two thirds of them seen only once. This clonotype was recorded a few times. Its antigen is unknown. Compared with germline, one end of the junction differs, possibly owing to a read error. V and J are TRBV7-3 and TRBJ2-2, with D perhaps matching TRBD1 or TRBD2 (6 bases each). Material for sequencing was distant non-tumor lung tissue. This receptor was obtained from a woman aged 70-85 years with non-small cell lung cancer. The CDR3 DNA sequence: TGTGCCAGCAGCAGAGCTGGGGGGCCGAACACCAGGGAGCTGTTTTTT. This encodes CASSRAGGPNTRELFF.